This T cell receptor beta chain was recorded in a study of T cells in Graves' hyperthyroidism and ophthalmopathy. With respect to this clonotype: A much larger clone is a single base away; this may be a read error.

There were TCR beta CDR3 regions amplified from RNA transcripts. TCR CDR3 underwent first-round RT-PCR with the HTBI primer set. TCRdb reanalysed the multiplex PCR reads using MiXCR and keeps one entry per CDR3 protein. This table holds some 500,000 distinct CDR3 sequences, about 15% found once. Germline-derived CDR1 and CDR2 are SGHNT and YENEEA. Between the trimmed V and J ends, which lost 4 bases and 2 bases, there was a span of 11 bases. The CDR3 covers 15 residues. V and J are TRBV11-3 and TRBJ2-2; D might be TRBD1 or TRBD2, each matching 5 bases. Sequences were obtained from blood. The receptor was isolated from a woman younger than 30 with Graves' hyperthyroidism. The CDR3 spells CASSSRGTNTGELFF. CDR3 DNA: TGTGCCAGCAGCTCGAGGGGCACTAACACCGGGGAGCTGTTTTTT.